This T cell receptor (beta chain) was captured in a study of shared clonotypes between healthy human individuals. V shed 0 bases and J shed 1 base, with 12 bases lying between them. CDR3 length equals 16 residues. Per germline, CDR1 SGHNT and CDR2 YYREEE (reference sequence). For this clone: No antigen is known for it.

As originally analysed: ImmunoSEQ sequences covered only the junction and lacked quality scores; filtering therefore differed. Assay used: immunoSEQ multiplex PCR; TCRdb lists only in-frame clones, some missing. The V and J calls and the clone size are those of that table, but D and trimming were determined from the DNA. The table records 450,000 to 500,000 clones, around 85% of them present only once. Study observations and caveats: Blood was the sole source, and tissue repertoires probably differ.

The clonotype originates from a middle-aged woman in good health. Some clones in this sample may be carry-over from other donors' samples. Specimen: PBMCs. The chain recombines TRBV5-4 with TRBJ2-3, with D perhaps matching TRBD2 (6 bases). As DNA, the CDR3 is TGTGCCAGCAGCTTGGGGCGGGAAAGCGGCACAGATACGCAGTATTTT. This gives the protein CASSLGRESGTDTQYF.